This T cell receptor beta chain was documented in a study of shared clonotypes between healthy human individuals. On the study more broadly: CD8 memory received one plate per donor, CD8 naive two, CD4 memory three and CD4 naive three. Broader study findings: Among donors, sharing of clonotypes was expected to be affected by sequencing depth.

For this clone: The antigen remains unidentified.

Produced via immunoSEQ multiplex PCR; TCRdb's table is partial and in-frame only. The table includes 650,000 to 800,000 clones, around 70% detected once. In germline, CDR1 is MGHRA, CDR2 YSYEKL. Trimming removed 1 base from V and 7 bases from J; junction bases left unmatched: 15. The CDR3 runs to 17 residues. The sample taken for sequencing was memory CD4+ T cells sorted from blood. Subset here: CD45RA-negative fraction. The sequence was collected from a woman in her twenties or thirties in good health. This chain joins TRBV4-1 and TRBJ2-7; 8 bases fit TRBD1. The CDR3 DNA sequence: TGCGCCAGCAGCCAAGGGAGACAGGGGCTCATCTCGGGGGAGCAGTACTTC. Its translation is CASSQGRQGLISGEQYF.